One TCR beta chain is described in this entry. TCRdb keeps only in-frame clones here, not all; method: immunoSEQ multiplex PCR. The sample records roughly 340,000 clones, more than 70% being singletons. The CDR3 runs to 15 residues. Trimming removed 1 base from V and 4 bases from J, with 11 bases in between. CDR1 and CDR2 from the germline V gene are SGHTA and FQGNSA. Recruited during active infection, patients (from Seattle) were subsequently followed longitudinally. The sample originates from a study of blood T cell repertoires in COVID-19. Study as a whole: The origin of the acute and convalescent COVID-19 samples was the United States, Italy and Spain. The cDNA or gDNA used as material had been derived from T cells, B-cell-depleted T cells, or PBMCs.

The chain couples TRBV7-2 to TRBJ2-1; a possible D gene is TRBD1 (6 bases). The sequence derives from a woman in her twenties or thirties with COVID-19, enrolled during active disease. The specimen was peripheral blood. The CDR3 coding sequence is TGTGCCAGCAGCTTAGAAGGACAGAGTTACAATGAGCAGTTCTTC. This encodes CASSLEGQSYNEQFF.